This T cell receptor beta chain originates from a study of blood T cells in healthy people across ages. Broader study findings: CMV status of donors was unknown, possibly confounding expanded clonotype changes. A strong correlation was found between TCR beta diversity and the percentage of naive T cells. More naive CD4+ cells and higher diversity were found in long-lived than in aged donors.

A second roughly 7 to 12 cycle PCR used barcoded and J-beta primers. Each CDR3 protein is one row after TCRdb ran MiXCR on the 5' RACE reads. The sample consists of 1.5 million to 2 million distinct CDR3 sequences, roughly 27% of them appearing once. CDR1 and CDR2 (germline): LNHNV, YYDKDF (reference sequence). V lost 1 base and J lost 1, with 11 bases in between. This CDR3 comprises 16 residues. This clonotype came up a few times. What it binds is unknown. The clonotype was recovered from a woman aged 30 to 39 in good health. The chain employs TRBV15 and TRBJ1-5; D is ambiguous. Input material: blood. CDR3 residues: CATSRVAGGSNQPQHF. In nucleotides, the CDR3 is TGTGCCACCAGCAGAGTTGCGGGAGGGAGCAATCAGCCCCAGCATTTT.